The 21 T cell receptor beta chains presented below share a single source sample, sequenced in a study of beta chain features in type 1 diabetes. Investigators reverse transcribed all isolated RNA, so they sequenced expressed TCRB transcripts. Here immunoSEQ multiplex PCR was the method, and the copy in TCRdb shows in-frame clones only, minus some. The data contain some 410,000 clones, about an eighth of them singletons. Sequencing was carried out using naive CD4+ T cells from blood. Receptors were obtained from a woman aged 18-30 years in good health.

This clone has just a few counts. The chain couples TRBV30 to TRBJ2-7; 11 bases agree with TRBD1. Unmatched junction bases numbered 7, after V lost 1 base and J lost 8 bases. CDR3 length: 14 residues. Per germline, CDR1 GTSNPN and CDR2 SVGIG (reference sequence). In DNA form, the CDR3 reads TGTGCCTGGAGTGCCGGACAGGGGGCACACAAGCAGTACTTC. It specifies CAWSAGQGAHKQYF.

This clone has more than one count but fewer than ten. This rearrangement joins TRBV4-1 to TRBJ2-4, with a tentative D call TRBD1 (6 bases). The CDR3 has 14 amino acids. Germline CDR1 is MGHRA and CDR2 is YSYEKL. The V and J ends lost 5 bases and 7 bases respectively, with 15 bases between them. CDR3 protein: CASSDNRAGNIQYF. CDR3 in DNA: TGCGCCAGCAGCGATAACAGGGCCGGGAACATTCAGTACTTC.

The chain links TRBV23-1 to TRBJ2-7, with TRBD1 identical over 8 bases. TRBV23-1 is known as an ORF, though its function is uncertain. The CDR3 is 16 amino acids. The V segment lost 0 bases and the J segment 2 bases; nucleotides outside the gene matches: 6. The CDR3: CASSQSPGTGAYEQYV. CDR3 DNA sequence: TGCGCCAGCAGTCAATCACCCGGGACAGGAGCCTACGAGCAGTACGTC.

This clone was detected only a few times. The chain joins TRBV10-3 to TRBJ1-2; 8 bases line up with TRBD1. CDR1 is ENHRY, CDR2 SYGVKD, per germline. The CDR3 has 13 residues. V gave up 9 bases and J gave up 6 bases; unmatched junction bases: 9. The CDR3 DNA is TGTGCCATAGGAAGAACAGGGGGTGATGGCTACACCTTC. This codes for CAIGRTGGDGYTF.

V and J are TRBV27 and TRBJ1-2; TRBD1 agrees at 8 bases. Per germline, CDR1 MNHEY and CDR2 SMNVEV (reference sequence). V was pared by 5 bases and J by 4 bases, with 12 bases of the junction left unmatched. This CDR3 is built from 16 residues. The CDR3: CASSRRTGSASYGYTF. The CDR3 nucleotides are TGTGCCAGCAGTAGGCGGACAGGGTCTGCCAGCTATGGCTACACCTTC.

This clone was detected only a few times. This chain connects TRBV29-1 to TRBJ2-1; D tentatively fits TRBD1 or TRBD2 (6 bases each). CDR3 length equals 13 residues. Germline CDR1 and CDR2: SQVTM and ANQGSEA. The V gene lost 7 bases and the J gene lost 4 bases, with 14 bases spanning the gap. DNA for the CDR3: TGCAGCGCTGCCGGGGGCACGTACAATGAGCAGTTCTTC. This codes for CSAAGGTYNEQFF.

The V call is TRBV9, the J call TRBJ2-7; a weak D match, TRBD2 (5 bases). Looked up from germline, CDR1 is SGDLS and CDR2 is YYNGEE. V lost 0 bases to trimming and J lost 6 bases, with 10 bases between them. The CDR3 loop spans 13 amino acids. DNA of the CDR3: TGTGCCAGCAGCGTAGTGGGAGTGACCGAGCAGTACTTC. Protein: CASSVVGVTEQYF. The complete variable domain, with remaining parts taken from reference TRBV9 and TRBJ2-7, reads DSGVTQTPKHLITATGQRVTLRCSPRSGDLSVYWYQQSLDQGLQFLIQYYNGEERAKGNILERFSAQQFPDLHSELNLSSLELGDSALYFCASSVVGVTEQYFGPGTRLTVT.

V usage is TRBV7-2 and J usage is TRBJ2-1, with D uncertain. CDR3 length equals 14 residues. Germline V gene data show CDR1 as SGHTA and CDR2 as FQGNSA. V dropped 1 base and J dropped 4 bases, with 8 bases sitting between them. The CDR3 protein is CASSLERPYNEQFF. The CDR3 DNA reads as TGTGCCAGCAGCTTAGAAAGGCCTTACAATGAGCAGTTCTTC.

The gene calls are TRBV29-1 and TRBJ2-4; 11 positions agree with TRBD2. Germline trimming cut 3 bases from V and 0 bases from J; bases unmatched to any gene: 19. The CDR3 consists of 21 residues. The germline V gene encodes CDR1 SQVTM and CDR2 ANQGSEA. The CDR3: CSVEGLAGGPLHGPAKNIQYF. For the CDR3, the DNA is TGCAGCGTTGAGGGCCTAGCGGGGGGTCCACTGCACGGCCCAGCCAAAAACATTCAGTACTTC.

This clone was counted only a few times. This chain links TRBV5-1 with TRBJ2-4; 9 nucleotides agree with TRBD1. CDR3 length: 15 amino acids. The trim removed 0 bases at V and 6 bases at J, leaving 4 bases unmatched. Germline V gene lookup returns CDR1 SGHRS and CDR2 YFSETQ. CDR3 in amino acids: CASSLGDRDGNIQYF. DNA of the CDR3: TGCGCCAGCAGCTTGGGGGACAGGGACGGAAACATTCAGTACTTC.

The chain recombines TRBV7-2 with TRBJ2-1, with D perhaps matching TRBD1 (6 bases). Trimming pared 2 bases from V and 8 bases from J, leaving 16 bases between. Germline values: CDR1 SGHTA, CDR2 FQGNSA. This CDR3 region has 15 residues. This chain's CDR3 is CASSLTPQGFHEQFF. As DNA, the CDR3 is TGTGCCAGCAGCTTAACCCCACAGGGATTCCATGAGCAGTTCTTC.

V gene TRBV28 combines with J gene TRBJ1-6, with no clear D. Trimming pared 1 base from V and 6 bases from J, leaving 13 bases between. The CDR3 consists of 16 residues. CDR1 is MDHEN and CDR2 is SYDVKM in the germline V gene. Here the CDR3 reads CASSLSHPDLNSPLHF. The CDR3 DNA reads TGTGCCAGCAGTTTATCCCATCCCGATCTTAATTCACCCCTCCACTTT.

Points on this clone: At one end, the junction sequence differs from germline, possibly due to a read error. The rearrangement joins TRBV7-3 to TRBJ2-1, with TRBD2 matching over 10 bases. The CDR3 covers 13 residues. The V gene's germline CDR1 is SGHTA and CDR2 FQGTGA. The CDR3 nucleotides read TGTGCGAGCAGTGGTAGCGGGAGGAATGAGCAGTTCTTC. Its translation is CASSGSGRNEQFF. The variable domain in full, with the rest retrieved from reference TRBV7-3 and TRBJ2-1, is GAGVSQTPSNKVTEKGKYVELRCDPISGHTALYWYRQSLGQGPEFLIYFQGTGAADDSGLPNDRFFAVRPEGSVSTLKIQRTERGDSAVYLCASSGSGRNEQFFGPGTRLTVL.

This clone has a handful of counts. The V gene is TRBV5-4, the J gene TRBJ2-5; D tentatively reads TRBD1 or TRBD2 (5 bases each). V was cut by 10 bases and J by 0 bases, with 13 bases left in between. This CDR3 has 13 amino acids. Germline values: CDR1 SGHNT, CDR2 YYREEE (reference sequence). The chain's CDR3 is CALRGTHQETQYF. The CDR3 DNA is TGTGCCTTGAGAGGGACCCACCAAGAGACCCAGTACTTC.

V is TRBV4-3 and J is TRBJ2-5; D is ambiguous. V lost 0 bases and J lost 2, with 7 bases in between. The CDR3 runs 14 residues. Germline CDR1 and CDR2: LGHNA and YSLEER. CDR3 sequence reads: CASSQDVKQETQYF. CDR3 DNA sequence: TGCGCCAGCAGCCAAGATGTTAAACAAGAGACCCAGTACTTC.

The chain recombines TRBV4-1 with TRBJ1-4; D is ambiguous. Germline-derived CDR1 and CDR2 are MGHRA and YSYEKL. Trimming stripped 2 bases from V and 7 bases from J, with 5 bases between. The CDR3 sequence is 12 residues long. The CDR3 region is CASSQPFEKLFF. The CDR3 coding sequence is TGCGCCAGCAGCCAACCATTTGAAAAACTGTTTTTT.

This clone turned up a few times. The CDR3 is CASSLVGGMAKNIQYF. CDR3 nucleotide sequence: TGTGCCAGCAGCCTAGTCGGCGGGATGGCCAAAAACATTCAGTACTTC. This chain joins TRBV7-2 and TRBJ2-4, with D possibly TRBD2 on 6 matching bases. The CDR3 spans 16 residues. V lost 5 bases and J lost 1, with 15 bases in between. Germline CDR1 and CDR2: SGHTA and FQGNSA. Filled out from reference TRBV7-2 and TRBJ2-4, the complete variable domain reads GAGVSQSPSNKVTEKGKDVELRCDPISGHTALYWYRQSLGQGLEFLIYFQGNSAPDKSGLPSDRFSAERTGGSVSTLTIQRTQQEDSAVYLCASSLVGGMAKNIQYFGAGTRLSVL.

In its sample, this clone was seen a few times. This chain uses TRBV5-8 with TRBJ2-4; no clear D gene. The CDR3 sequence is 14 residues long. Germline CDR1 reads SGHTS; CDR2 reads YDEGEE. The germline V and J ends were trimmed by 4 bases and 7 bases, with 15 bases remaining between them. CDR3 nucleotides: TGTGCCAGCAGCCGCCCAGTCGTAGTGAACATTCAGTACTTC. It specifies CASSRPVVVNIQYF.

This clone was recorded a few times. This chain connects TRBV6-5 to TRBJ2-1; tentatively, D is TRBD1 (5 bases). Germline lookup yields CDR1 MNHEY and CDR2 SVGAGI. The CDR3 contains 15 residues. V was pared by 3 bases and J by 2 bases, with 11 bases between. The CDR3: CASSYPGKAYNEQFF. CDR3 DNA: TGTGCCAGCAGTTATCCAGGGAAGGCCTACAATGAGCAGTTCTTC.

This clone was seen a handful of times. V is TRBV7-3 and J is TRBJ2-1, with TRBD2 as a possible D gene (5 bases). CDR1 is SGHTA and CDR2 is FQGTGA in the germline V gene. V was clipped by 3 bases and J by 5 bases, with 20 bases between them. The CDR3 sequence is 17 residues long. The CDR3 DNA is TGTGCCAGCAGCTTCCTCCCTGGGAGCGGAGAAGACAATGAGCAGTTCTTC. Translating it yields CASSFLPGSGEDNEQFF.

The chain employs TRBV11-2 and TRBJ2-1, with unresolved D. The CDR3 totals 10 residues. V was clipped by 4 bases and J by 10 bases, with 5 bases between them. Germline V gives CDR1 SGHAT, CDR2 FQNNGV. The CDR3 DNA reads TGTGCCAGCAGCTCAGTGGAGCAGTTCTTC. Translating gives CASSSVEQFF.